This TCR beta chain was identified during a study of CD8+CD57+ T cells in acquired aplastic anemia. Study information: Mean DNA quantity obtained from sorted CD4+ and CD8+ cells was 3 to 3.5 ug.

Concerning this clonotype: Its antigen is as yet unknown.

The use of genomic DNA as template underpinned the TCR beta VDJ and CDR3 profiling. One entry per CDR3 protein, called by TCRdb with MiXCR from the reads. The sample contains around 160,000 distinct CDR3 sequences, about 45% of which appear only once. Germline V gives CDR1 MDHEN, CDR2 SYDVKM. There are 16 residues in the CDR3. V lost 3 bases, J lost 5 bases, and 8 bases stayed unmatched. All sequencing subjects had displayed CD8+CD57+ cell expansion on flow cytometry. Severe acquired aplastic anemia affected all patients. The study's findings and limits: Twenty-nine shared CD8+ CDR3s appeared highly expressed within patients' immunodominant clones. Patients and controls had CD8+ Simpson's diversity values that were not significantly distinct.

The chain uses TRBV28 and TRBJ1-1; TRBD1 matches at 11 bases. The sequenced sample was sorted CD4+, CD8+, or CD8+CD57+ T cells (not recorded which) from PBMCs. This clonotype originated in a human donor with aplastic anemia. CDR3 protein: CASSLYSGQGATEAFF. Here the CDR3 DNA reads TGTGCCAGCAGTTTGTATTCTGGACAGGGGGCTACTGAAGCTTTCTTT.